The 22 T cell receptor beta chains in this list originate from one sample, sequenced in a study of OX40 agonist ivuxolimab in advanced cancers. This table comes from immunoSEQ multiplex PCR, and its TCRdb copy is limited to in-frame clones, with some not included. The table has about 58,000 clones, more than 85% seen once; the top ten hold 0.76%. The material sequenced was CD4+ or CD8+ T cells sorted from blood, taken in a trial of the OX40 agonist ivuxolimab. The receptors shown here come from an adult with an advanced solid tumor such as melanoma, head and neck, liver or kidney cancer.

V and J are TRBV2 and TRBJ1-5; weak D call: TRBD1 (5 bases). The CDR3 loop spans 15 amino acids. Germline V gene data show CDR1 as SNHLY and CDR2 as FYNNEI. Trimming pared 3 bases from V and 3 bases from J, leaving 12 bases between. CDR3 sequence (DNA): TGTGCCAGCAGTGATCGGACAATAGACAATCAGCCCCAGCATTTT. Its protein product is CASSDRTIDNQPQHF.

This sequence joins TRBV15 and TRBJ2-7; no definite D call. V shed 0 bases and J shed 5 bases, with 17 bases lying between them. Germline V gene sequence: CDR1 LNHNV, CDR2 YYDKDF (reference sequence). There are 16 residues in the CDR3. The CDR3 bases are TGTGCCACCAGCAGAGATAGGGTGGTAGCTTCCCACGAGCAGTACTTC. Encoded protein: CATSRDRVVASHEQYF. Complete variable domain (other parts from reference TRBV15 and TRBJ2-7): DAMVIQNPRYQVTQFGKPVTLSCSQTLNHNVMYWYQQKSSQAPKLLFHYYDKDFNNEADTPDNFQSRRPNTSFCFLDIRSPGLGDTAMYLCATSRDRVVASHEQYFGPGTRLTVT.

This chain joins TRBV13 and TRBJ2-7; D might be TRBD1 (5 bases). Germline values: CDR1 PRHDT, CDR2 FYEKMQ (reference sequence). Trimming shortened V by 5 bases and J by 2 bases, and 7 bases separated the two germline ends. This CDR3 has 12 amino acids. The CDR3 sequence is CASSATAYEQYF. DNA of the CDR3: TGTGCCAGCAGCGCGACAGCCTACGAGCAGTACTTC.

The CDR3 loop reads CASSAQGLSYNEQFF. The CDR3 coding sequence is TGTGCCAGCAGCGCCCAGGGGTTGTCCTACAATGAGCAGTTCTTC. This rearrangement joins TRBV7-8 to TRBJ2-1, with D possibly being TRBD1 (6 bases). The CDR3 covers 15 residues. Germline loops: CDR1 SGHVS, CDR2 FQNEAQ. The V and J ends lost 5 bases and 1 base respectively, with 12 bases between them.

The CDR3 bases are TGTGCCAGCAGCTGGGGACAGGGAAATGAAAAACTGTTTTTT. It yields the protein CASSWGQGNEKLFF. The rearrangement joins TRBV7-9 to TRBJ1-4; TRBD1 matches 9 bases. The germline gives CDR1 SEHNR, CDR2 FQNEAQ (reference sequence). The CDR3 spans 14 residues. V was pared by 4 bases and J by 5 bases, with 2 bases of the junction left unmatched. The full variable domain, its missing parts supplied by reference TRBV7-9 and TRBJ1-4, is DTGVSQNPRHKITKRGQNVTFRCDPISEHNRLYWYRQTLGQGPEFLTYFQNEAQLEKSRLLSDRFSAERPKGSFSTLEIQRTEQGDSAMYLCASSWGQGNEKLFFGSGTQLSVL.

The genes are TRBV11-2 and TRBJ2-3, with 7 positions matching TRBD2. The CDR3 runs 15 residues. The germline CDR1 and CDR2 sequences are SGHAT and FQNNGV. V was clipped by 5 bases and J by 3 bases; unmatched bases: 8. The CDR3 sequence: CASSVRGRVTDTQYF. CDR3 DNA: TGTGCCAGCAGCGTACGGGGGAGGGTGACAGATACGCAGTATTTT. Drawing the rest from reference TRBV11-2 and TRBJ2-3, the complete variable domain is EAGVAQSPRYKIIEKRQSVAFWCNPISGHATLYWYQQILGQGPKLLIQFQNNGVVDDSQLPKDRFSAERLKGVDSTLKIQPAKLEDSAVYLCASSVRGRVTDTQYFGPGTRLTVL.

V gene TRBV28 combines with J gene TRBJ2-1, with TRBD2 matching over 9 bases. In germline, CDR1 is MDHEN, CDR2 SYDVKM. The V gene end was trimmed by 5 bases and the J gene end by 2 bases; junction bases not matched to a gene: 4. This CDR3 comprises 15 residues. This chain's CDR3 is CASSQTSGAYNEQFF. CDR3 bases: TGTGCCAGCAGTCAGACTAGCGGAGCCTACAATGAGCAGTTCTTC.

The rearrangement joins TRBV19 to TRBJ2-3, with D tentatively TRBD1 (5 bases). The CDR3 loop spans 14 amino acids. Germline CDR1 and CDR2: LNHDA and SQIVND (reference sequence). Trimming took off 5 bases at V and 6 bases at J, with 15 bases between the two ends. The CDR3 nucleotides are TGTGCCAGTAGTCTTTCCGAGTCAGGGGATACGCAGTATTTT. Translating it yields CASSLSESGDTQYF.

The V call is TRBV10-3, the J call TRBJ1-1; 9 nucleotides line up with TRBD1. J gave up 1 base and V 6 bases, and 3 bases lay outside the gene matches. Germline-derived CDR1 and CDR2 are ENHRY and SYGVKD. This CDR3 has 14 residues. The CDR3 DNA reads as TGTGCCATCAGCCCGGACAGGGGGAACACTGAAGCTTTCTTT. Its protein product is CAISPDRGNTEAFF.

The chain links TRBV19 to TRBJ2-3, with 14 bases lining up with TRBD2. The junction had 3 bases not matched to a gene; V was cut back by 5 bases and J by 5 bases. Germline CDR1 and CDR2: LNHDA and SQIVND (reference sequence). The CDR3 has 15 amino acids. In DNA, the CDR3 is TGTGCCAGTAGTGCCGGACTAGCGGGAGGAGATACGCAGTATTTT. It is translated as CASSAGLAGGDTQYF.

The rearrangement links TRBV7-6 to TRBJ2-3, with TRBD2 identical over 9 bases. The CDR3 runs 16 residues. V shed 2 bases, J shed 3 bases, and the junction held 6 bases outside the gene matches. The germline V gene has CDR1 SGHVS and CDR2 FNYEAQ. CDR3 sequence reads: CASSLNSGSRTDTQYF. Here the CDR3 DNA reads TGTGCCAGCAGCTTAAATAGCGGGAGTAGAACAGATACGCAGTATTTT.

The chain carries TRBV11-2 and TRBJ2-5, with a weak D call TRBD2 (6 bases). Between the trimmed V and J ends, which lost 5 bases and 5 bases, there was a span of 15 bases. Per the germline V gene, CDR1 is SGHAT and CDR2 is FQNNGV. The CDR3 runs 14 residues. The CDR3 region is CASSPRTGRETQYF. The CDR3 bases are TGTGCCAGCAGCCCGCGAACTGGGAGGGAGACCCAGTACTTC.

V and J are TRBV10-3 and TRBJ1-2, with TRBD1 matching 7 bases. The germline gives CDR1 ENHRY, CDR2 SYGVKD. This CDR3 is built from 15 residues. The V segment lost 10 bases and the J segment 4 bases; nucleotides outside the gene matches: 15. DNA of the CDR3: TGTGCCACGGGGGACCGACAGGGAATCATCTATGGCTACACCTTC. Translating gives CATGDRQGIIYGYTF.

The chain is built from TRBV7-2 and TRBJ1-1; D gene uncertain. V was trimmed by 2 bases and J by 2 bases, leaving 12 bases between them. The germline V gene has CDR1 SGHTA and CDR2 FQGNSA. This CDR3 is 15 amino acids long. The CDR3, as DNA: TGTGCCAGCAGCTTAAGGCCAGGTCAAAACACTGAAGCTTTCTTT. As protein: CASSLRPGQNTEAFF.

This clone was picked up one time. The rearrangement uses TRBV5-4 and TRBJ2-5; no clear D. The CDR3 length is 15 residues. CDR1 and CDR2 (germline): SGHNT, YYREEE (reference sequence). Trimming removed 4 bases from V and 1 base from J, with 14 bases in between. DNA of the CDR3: TGTGCCAGCAGCGCCGACGTTATGGGCCAAGAGACCCAGTACTTC. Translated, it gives CASSADVMGQETQYF.

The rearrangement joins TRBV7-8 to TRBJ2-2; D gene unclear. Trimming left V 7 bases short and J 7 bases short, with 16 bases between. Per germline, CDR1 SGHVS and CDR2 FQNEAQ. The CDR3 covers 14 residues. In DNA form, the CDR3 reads TGTGCCAGCACGGTTCGAGAGATCATCGGGGAGCTGTTTTTT. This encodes CASTVREIIGELFF.

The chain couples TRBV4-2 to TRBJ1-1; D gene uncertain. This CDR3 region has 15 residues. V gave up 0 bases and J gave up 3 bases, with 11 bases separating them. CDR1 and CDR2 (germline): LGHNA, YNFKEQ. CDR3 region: CASSQDRPGDTEAFF. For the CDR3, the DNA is TGTGCCAGCAGCCAAGATCGTCCGGGAGACACTGAAGCTTTCTTT.

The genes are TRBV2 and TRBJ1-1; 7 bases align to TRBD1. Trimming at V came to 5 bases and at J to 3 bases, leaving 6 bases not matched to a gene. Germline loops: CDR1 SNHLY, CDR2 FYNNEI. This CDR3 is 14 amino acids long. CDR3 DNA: TGTGCCAGCAGTTGGGACAGAGTAGACACTGAAGCTTTCTTT. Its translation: CASSWDRVDTEAFF.

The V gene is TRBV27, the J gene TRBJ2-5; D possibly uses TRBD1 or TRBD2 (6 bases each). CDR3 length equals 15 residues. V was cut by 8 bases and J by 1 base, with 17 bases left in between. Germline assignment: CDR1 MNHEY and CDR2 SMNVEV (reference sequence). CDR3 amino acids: CASGWGRTVQETQYF. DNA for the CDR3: TGTGCCAGCGGGTGGGGGAGGACAGTCCAAGAGACCCAGTACTTC.

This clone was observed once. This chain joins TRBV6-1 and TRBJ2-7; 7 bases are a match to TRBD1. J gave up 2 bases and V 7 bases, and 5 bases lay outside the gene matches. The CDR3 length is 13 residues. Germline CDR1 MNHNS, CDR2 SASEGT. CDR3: CASKGGAPYEQYF. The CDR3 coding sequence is TGTGCCAGCAAAGGGGGCGCTCCCTACGAGCAGTACTTC.

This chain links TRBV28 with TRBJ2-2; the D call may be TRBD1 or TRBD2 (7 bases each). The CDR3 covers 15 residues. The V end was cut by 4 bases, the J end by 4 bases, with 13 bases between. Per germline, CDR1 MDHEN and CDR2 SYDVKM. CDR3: CASSSQGRATGELFF. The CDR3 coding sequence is TGTGCCAGCAGTTCACAGGGGAGGGCCACCGGGGAGCTGTTTTTT. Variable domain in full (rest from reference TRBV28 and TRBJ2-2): DVKVTQSSRYLVKRTGEKVFLECVQDMDHENMFWYRQDPGLGLRLIYFSYDVKMKEKGDIPEGYSVSREKKERFSLILESASTNQTSMYLCASSSQGRATGELFFGEGSRLTVL.

DNA for the CDR3: TGTGCCAGCAGTGAATGGCAGGGGGGCAGTGAGCAGTTCTTC. Translated, it gives CASSEWQGGSEQFF. This chain links TRBV2 with TRBJ2-1, with D tentatively TRBD1 (7 bases). Trimming shortened V by 2 bases and J by 9 bases, and 14 bases separated the two germline ends. The CDR3 runs 14 residues. The germline V gene has CDR1 SNHLY and CDR2 FYNNEI.